The clone carrying this T cell receptor beta chain was seen once. The antigen is not known. These data originate in a study of cytomegalovirus exposure and HLA in healthy donors. On the study more broadly: Later analysis reported that the roughly 130 validation repertoires shared the platform of the roughly 680 first-cohort repertoires. Study-wide points: The TCR clusters that emerged in the first cohort tended, a later analysis found, to co-occur in the 110 or so validation repertoires. The study flagged about 150 TCR beta chains as cytomegalovirus-associated.

The CDR3 is made up of 14 amino acids. Per the germline V gene, CDR1 is MNHEY and CDR2 is SMNVEV (reference sequence). Trimming cost V 6 bases and J 5 bases; bases outside gene matches: 6. TCRdb's copy holds only in-frame clones and misses some; the assay was immunoSEQ multiplex PCR. The data contain more than 85,000 clones, around nine tenths of them singletons. The TCR was taken from a woman aged 25 to 45 in good health and CMV-seropositive. The sequenced sample was PBMCs. The gene calls are TRBV27 and TRBJ1-5; 8 bases map to TRBD1. The CDR3 DNA sequence: TGTGCCAGCAGCCCCCAGGGGGCCGATCAGCCCCAGCATTTT. Residues: CASSPQGADQPQHF.